This T cell receptor beta chain comes out of a study of shared clonotypes between healthy human individuals. Whole-study context: Each donor's CD8 memory used one plate, CD8 naive two, each CD4 subset three.

Adult Caucasians living in Nashville, Tennessee made up all of the donors. An assay was performed, and its level was deep. Assay: immunoSEQ multiplex PCR; the TCRdb copy retains only in-frame clones and omits some. The data contain approximately 2.5 million clones, around nine tenths of them singletons. The germline V gene has CDR1 SGHNT and CDR2 YYREEE (reference sequence). The CDR3 spans 16 residues. The trim removed 7 bases at V and 7 bases at J, leaving 14 bases unmatched. This chain uses TRBV5-4 with TRBJ2-1; TRBD2 aligns across 10 bases. This TCR derives from a man aged 18 to 29 in good health. The source material was naive CD4+ T cells sorted from blood. The subset denotes: CD45RA+ positively selected. CDR3 sequence (DNA): TGTGCCAGCGGCGGGCTAGCGGGAGCCTCTCGGAATGAGCAGTTCTTC. It translates to CASGGLAGASRNEQFF.